This T cell receptor beta chain was observed in a study of blood T cell repertoires in COVID-19. Study-level background: Researchers got acute and convalescent COVID-19 samples from the United States, Italy and Spain. T cells, B-cell-depleted T cells, or PBMCs supplied cDNA or gDNA.

Seattle researchers signed up patients amid active infection and tracked them longitudinally. Original analysis: Amplification from reference gene primers served as the basis for estimated nucleated cell counts. Some clones are missing from TCRdb's copy, which holds only in-frame ones; the method was immunoSEQ multiplex PCR. The V and J calls and clone size are taken from that table; D and trimming were inferred from the DNA. The sample lists some 230,000 clones; approximately 90% were seen once. The CDR3 length is 15 residues. Losses at the gene ends were 4 bases for V and 3 bases for J; bases not matched to a gene: 3. Germline CDR1 reads SNHLY; CDR2 reads FYNNEI.

Material for sequencing was peripheral blood. The rearrangement uses TRBV2 and TRBJ2-6; 7 positions agree with TRBD2. The receptor comes from a woman between 45 and 65 years old with COVID-19, enrolled during active disease. The CDR3 spells CASSGEGHGANVLTF. In DNA form, the CDR3 reads TGTGCCAGCAGTGGGGAGGGGCATGGGGCCAACGTCCTGACTTTC.